This T cell receptor beta chain was identified during a study of T cell responses to AZD1222 COVID-19 vaccine. The table came from immunoSEQ multiplex PCR; TCRdb's copy has only in-frame clones and leaves some out. In the table there are 110,000 to 150,000 clones, roughly 91% of which are singletons. The germline V gene encodes CDR1 LNHDA and CDR2 SQIVND (reference sequence). This CDR3 comprises 14 residues. The ends were cut back, 7 bases at V and 6 bases at J, with 18 bases in the middle. The chain uses TRBV19 and TRBJ1-1; a weak D match, TRBD1 (6 bases). The clonotype originates from an adult in good health. This material consisted of peripheral blood, taken on day 0 of AZD1222 vaccination. The CDR3 bases are TGTGCCAGTATCGGTTGGGGGGAGGGGGCTGAAGCTTTCTTT. Translated: CASIGWGEGAEAFF. The variable domain in full, with the rest retrieved from reference TRBV19 and TRBJ1-1, is DGGITQSPKYLFRKEGQNVTLSCEQNLNHDAMYWYRQDPGQGLRLIYYSQIVNDFQKGDIAEGYSVSREKKESFPLTVTSAQKNPTAFYLCASIGWGEGAEAFFGQGTRLTVV.